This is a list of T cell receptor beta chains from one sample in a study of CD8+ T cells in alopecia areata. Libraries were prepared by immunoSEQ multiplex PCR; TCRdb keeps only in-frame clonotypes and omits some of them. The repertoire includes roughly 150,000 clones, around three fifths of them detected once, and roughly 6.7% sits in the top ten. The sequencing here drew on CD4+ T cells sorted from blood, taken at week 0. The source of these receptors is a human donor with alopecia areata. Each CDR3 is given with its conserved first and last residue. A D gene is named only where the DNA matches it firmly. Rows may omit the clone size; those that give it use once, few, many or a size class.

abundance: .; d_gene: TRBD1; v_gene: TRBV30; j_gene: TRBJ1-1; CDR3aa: CAWRTGGRDTEAFF; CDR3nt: TGTGCCTGGAGGACAGGGGGCAGGGACACTGAAGCTTTCTTT
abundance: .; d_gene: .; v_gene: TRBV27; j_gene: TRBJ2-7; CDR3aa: CASQRGNSYEQYF; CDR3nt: TGTGCCAGCCAGCGTGGCAACTCCTACGAGCAGTACTTC
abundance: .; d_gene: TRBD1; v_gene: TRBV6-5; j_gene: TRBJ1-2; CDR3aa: CASSGSTGSGYTF; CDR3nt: TGTGCCAGCAGTGGCTCGACAGGGTCAGGCTACACCTTC
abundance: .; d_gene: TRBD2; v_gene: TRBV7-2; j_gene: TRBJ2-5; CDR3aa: CASSFTSGETQYF; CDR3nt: TGTGCCAGCAGCTTCACTAGCGGAGAGACCCAGTACTTC
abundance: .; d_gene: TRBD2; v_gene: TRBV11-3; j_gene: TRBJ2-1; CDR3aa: CASSPGLAGAGVWNEQFF; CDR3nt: TGTGCCAGCAGCCCGGGACTAGCGGGGGCCGGTGTTTGGAATGAGCAGTTCTTC
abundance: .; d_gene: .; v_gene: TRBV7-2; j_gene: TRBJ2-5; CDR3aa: CASSLVGGPQEETQYF; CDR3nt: TGTGCCAGCAGCTTAGTGGGGGGCCCCCAGGAAGAGACCCAGTACTTC
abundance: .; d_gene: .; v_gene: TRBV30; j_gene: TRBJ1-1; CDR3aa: CAWSVRPNTEAFF; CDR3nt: TGTGCCTGGAGTGTCAGACCAAACACTGAAGCTTTCTTT
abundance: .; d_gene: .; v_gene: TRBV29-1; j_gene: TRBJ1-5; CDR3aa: CSVALNSNQPQHF; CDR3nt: TGCAGCGTTGCCCTGAATAGCAATCAGCCCCAGCATTTT
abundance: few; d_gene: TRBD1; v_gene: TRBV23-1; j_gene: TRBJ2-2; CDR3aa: CASSRVYRGRAGELFF; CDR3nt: TGCGCCAGCAGTCGCGTCTACAGGGGGCGCGCCGGGGAGCTGTTTTTT
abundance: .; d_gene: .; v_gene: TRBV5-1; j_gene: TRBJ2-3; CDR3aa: CASSLEQGTGGTQYF; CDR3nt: TGCGCCAGCAGCTTGGAACAGGGAACGGGGGGTACGCAGTATTTT
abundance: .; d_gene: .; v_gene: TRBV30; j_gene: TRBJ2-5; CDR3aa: CAWTPVKGQETQYF; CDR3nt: TGTGCCTGGACCCCTGTAAAAGGCCAAGAGACCCAGTACTTC
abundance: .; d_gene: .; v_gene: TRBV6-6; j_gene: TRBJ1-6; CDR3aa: CASSYSNPFSLHF; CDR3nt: TGTGCCAGCAGTTACTCGAACCCTTTTTCCCTCCACTTT
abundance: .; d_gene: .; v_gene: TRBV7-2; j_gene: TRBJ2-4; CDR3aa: CASSEKGAKNIQYF; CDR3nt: TGTGCCAGCAGTGAAAAGGGGGCCAAAAACATTCAGTACTTC
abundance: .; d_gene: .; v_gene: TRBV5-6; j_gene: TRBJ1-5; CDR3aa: CASSYYGGNQPQHF; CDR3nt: TGTGCCAGCAGCTACTATGGAGGCAATCAGCCCCAGCATTTT
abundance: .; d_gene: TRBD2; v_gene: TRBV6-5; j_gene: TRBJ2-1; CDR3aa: CASSGLAGDNEQFF; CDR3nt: TGTGCCAGCAGTGGACTAGCGGGGGACAATGAGCAGTTCTTC
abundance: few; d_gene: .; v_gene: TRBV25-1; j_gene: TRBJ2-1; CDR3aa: CASSPPGSYNEQFF; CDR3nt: TGTGCCAGCAGTCCGCCGGGATCCTACAATGAGCAGTTCTTC
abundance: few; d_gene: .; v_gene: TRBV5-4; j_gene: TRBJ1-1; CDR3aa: CASSLASRASTEAFF; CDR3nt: TGTGCCAGCAGCTTGGCATCGAGGGCCAGCACTGAAGCTTTCTTT
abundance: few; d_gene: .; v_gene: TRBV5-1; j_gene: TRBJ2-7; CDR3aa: CASSLVSGYEQYF; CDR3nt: TGCGCCAGCAGCTTGGTATCCGGCTACGAGCAGTACTTC
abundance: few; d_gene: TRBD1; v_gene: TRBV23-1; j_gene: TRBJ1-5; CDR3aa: CASSLQGGNQPQHF; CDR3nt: TGCGCCAGCAGTCTCCAGGGGGGCAATCAGCCCCAGCATTTT
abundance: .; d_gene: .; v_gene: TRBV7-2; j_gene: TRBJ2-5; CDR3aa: CASSQTRSQETQYF; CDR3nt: TGTGCCAGCAGCCAGACTAGGAGTCAAGAGACCCAGTACTTC
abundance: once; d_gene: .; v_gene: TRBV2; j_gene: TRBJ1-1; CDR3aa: CASSENPRVEAFF; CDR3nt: TGTGCCAGCAGTGAAAACCCCAGGGTCGAAGCTTTCTTT
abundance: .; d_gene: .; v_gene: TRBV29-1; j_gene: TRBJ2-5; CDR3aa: CSGRLLETQYF; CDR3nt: TGCAGCGGGAGACTTCTGGAGACCCAGTACTTC
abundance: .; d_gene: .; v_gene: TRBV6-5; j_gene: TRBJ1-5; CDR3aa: CASSPQGNQPQHF; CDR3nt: TGTGCCAGCAGTCCCCAGGGGAATCAGCCCCAGCATTTT
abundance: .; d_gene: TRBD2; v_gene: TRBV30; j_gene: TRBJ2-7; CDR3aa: CAWSVRRGGTSYEQYF; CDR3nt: TGTGCCTGGAGTGTAAGACGCGGGGGGACCTCCTACGAGCAGTACTTC
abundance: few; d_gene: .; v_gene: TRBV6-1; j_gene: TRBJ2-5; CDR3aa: CASSASRGWETQYF; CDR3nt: TGTGCCAGCAGTGCTTCCCGGGGGTGGGAGACCCAGTACTTC
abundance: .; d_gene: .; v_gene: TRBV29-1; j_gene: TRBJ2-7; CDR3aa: CSVDGTYEQYF; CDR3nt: TGCAGCGTTGATGGAACCTACGAGCAGTACTTC
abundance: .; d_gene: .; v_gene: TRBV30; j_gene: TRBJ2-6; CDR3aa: CAWGGSGANVLTF; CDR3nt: TGTGCCTGGGGAGGCTCTGGGGCCAACGTCCTGACTTTC
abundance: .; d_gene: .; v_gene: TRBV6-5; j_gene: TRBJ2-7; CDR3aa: CASSYSKSYYEQYF; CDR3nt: TGTGCCAGCAGTTACTCGAAGTCTTACTACGAGCAGTACTTC
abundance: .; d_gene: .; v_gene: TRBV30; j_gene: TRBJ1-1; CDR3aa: CAWSPLNTEAFF; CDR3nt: TGTGCCTGGAGTCCCCTGAACACTGAAGCTTTCTTT
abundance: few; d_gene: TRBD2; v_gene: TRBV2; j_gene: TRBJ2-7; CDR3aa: CASSDGTTTYEQYF; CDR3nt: TGTGCCAGCAGTGACGGGACTACAACCTACGAGCAGTACTTC
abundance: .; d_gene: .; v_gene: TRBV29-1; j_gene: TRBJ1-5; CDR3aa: CSVEDLGGPQHF; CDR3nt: TGCAGCGTTGAAGATCTCGGGGGGCCCCAGCATTTT
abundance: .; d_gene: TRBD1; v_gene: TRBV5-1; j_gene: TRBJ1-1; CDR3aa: CASRLNPGTGNTEAFF; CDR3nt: TGCGCCAGCAGATTGAATCCCGGGACAGGGAACACTGAAGCTTTCTTT
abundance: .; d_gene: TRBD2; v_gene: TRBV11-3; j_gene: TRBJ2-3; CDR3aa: CASSFRVERGKDTQYF; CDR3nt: TGTGCCAGCAGCTTTAGAGTGGAGCGGGGGAAAGATACGCAGTATTTT
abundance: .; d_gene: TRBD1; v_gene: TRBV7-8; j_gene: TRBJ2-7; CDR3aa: CASSSVRTGRNYEQYF; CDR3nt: TGTGCCAGCAGCTCCGTTAGGACAGGGCGAAACTACGAGCAGTACTTC
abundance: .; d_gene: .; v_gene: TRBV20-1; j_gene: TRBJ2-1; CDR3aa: CSARENNEQFF; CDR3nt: TGCAGTGCTAGAGAGAACAATGAGCAGTTCTTC
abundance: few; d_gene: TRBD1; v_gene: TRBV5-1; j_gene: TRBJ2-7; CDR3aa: CASRFAGGLSYEQYF; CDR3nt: TGCGCCAGCAGATTCGCAGGGGGCCTCTCCTACGAGCAGTACTTC
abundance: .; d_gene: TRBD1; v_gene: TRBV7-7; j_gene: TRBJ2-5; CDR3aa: CASSTQRQGAETQYF; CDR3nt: TGTGCTAGCAGCACTCAACGACAGGGGGCGGAGACCCAGTACTTC
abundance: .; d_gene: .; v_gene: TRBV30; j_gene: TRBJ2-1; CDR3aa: CAWSVWGGRGGNEQFF; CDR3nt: TGTGCCTGGAGTGTATGGGGCGGGCGAGGGGGCAATGAGCAGTTCTTC
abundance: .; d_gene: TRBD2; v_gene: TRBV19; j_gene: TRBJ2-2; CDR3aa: CAIGGTSKAGELFF; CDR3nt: TGTGCCATCGGGGGGACTAGTAAGGCCGGGGAGCTGTTTTTT
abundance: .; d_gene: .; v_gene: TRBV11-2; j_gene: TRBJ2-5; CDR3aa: CASSSIRGSLETQYF; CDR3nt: TGTGCCAGCAGCTCCATCAGAGGTAGCTTGGAGACCCAGTACTTC
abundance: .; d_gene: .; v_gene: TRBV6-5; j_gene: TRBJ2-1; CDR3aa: CASSYSDLYNEQFF; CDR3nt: TGTGCCAGCAGTTACTCGGACTTGTACAATGAGCAGTTCTTC
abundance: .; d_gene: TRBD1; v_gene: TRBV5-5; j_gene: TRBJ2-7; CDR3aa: CASSLTGATYEQYF; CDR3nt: TGTGCCAGCAGCTTAACAGGGGCGACCTACGAGCAGTACTTC
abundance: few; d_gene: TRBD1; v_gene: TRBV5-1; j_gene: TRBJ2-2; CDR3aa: CASSRRQGETGELFF; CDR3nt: TGCGCCAGCAGCCGTCGACAGGGGGAGACCGGGGAGCTGTTTTTT
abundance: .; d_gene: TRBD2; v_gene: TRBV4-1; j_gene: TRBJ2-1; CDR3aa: CASSQDPLAGGGQFF; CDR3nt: TGCGCCAGCAGCCAAGATCCCCTAGCGGGGGGAGGGCAGTTCTTC
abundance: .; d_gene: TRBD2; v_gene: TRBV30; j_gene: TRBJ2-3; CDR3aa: CAWNPGLAGEDTQYF; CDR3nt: TGTGCCTGGAATCCCGGACTAGCGGGGGAGGATACGCAGTATTTT
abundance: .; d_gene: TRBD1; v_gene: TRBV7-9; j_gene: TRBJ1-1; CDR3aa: CASSLGQENTEAFF; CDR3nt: TGTGCCAGCAGCCTCGGACAGGAGAACACTGAAGCTTTCTTT
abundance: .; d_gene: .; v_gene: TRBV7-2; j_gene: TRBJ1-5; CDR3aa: CASSLETGYNQPQHF; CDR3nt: TGTGCCAGCAGCTTGGAGACAGGTTACAATCAGCCCCAGCATTTT
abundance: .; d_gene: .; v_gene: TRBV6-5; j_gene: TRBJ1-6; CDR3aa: CASGRESSYNSPLHF; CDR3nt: TGTGCCAGCGGGCGGGAGAGCTCCTATAATTCACCCCTCCACTTT
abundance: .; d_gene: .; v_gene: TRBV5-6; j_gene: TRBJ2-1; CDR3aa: CASSRVVTGGDNEQFF; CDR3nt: TGTGCCAGCAGCCGAGTAGTAACGGGGGGCGATAATGAGCAGTTCTTC
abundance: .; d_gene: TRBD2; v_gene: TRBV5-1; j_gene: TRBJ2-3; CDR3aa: CASSLALAGGTDTQYF; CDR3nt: TGCGCCAGCAGCTTGGCGCTAGCGGGGGGCACAGATACGCAGTATTTT
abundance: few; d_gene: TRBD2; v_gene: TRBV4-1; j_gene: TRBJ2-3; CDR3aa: CASSPALAGADTQYF; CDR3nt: TGCGCCAGCAGCCCAGCACTAGCGGGGGCAGATACGCAGTATTTT
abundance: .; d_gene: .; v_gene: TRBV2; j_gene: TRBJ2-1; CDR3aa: CASRPDNEQFF; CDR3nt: TGTGCCAGCAGGCCGGACAATGAGCAGTTCTTC
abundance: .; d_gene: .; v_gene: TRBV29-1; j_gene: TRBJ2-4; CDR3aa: CSVASGDIQYF; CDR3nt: TGCAGCGTTGCCTCGGGAGACATTCAGTACTTC